The sequence of this TCR beta chain was determined in a study of regulatory T cells in long-lasting Graves disease. Overall study findings and caveats: The small sample size may have reduced accuracy.

Researchers made TCR beta libraries by using iRepertoire HTBI primers and running Arm-PCR on CDR3 regions. Source study methods: From all samples, identification returned 14 TRBJ and around 62 TRBV segments. TCRdb ran MiXCR on the multiplex PCR reads and lists one entry per CDR3 protein. Clone size and V and J calls follow TCRdb, not the original study. The repertoire consists of roughly 700,000 distinct CDR3 sequences, with about 32% occurring once and the leading ten covering under 55%. To note about this clonotype: Its specificity is unknown.

Time point reported: persistent/refractory GD, antithyroid drugs over 5 years with positive TRAb. Isolated PBMC RNA provided the starting material for the TCR library. Sequenced here: peripheral blood mononuclear cells (PBMCs), sampled when the disease was refractory, from a patient treated with antithyroid drugs. This sequence was found in a female donor with Graves disease.

Here the CDR3 DNA reads TGTGCCAGCAGTTGGGATAGGGGGTACACTGAAGCTTTCTTT. This encodes CASSWDRGYTEAFF. The chain employs TRBV28 and TRBJ1-1; D possibly corresponds to TRBD1 (6 bases). The CDR3 covers 14 residues. Germline assignment: CDR1 MDHEN and CDR2 SYDVKM. Trimming removed 4 bases from V and 3 bases from J, with 12 bases in between. Filled out from reference TRBV28 and TRBJ1-1, the complete variable domain reads DVKVTQSSRYLVKRTGEKVFLECVQDMDHENMFWYRQDPGLGLRLIYFSYDVKMKEKGDIPEGYSVSREKKERFSLILESASTNQTSMYLCASSWDRGYTEAFFGQGTRLTVV.